One sample yielded the 5 T cell receptor beta chains listed below, sequenced in a study of neurological immune-mediated disorders (dated by TCRdb to the late 2010s). In light of the paper, this sample's time point label describes: longitudinal time-point 2. The library was produced with 5' RACE. Instrument on record: Illumina HiSeq 2500. TCRdb took the public reads, trimmed them with fastp at Q25, ran MiXCR for clone calling and kept in-frame beta chains. A single entry per CDR3 protein holds the most common genes and DNA from its merged rows. Counted in this sample were fewer than 60,000 distinct CDR3 sequences; 13% of them appeared once. The ten top clones hold less than 5.5% of the sample. Sample: PBMCs. These receptors came from a male donor with HTLV-1-associated myelopathy (HAM/TSP).

This clonotype was recorded many times. The chain is built from TRBV12-3 or TRBV12-4 and TRBJ1-2; D is uncertain. Deletions cut 3 bases from V and 7 bases from J, with 18 bases between. The CDR3 is 15 amino acids. This CDR3 reads CASSFRLEGIGGYTF. CDR3 coding DNA: TGTGCCAGCAGTTTCCGACTGGAGGGTATCGGTGGCTACACCTTC.

At least ten counts were recorded for this clonotype. This chain connects TRBV5-1 to TRBJ1-1; 8 bases align to TRBD1. The CDR3 totals 15 residues. V was pared by 4 bases and J by 7 bases, with 12 bases of the junction left unmatched. CDR1 is SGHRS, CDR2 YFSETQ, per germline. Here the CDR3 DNA reads TGCGCCAGCAGCCTGCGGACAGGGACGTTAGATGAAGCTTTCTTT. Protein sequence: CASSLRTGTLDEAFF.

This clonotype appeared many times. The rearrangement uses TRBV6-5 and TRBJ1-2; 10 positions match TRBD1. The ends lost 5 bases at V and 4 bases at J; junction bases unmatched: 10. The CDR3 sequence is 16 residues long. Germline CDR1 and CDR2: MNHEY and SVGAGI. The CDR3 reads CASSPIRTGGTYGYTF. The CDR3 bases are TGTGCCAGCAGTCCGATCAGGACAGGGGGGACCTATGGCTACACCTTC.

This clonotype was recorded many times. The chain combines TRBV5-6 with TRBJ2-2, with TRBD1 matching 9 bases. The ends lost 7 bases at V and 7 bases at J; junction bases unmatched: 11. The CDR3 spans 15 residues. Germline CDR1 SGHDT, CDR2 YYEEEE. CDR3 residues: CASGGTGRHGGELFF. The CDR3, as DNA: TGTGCCAGCGGTGGGACAGGGAGGCACGGCGGGGAGCTGTTTTTT.

Ten or more counts support this clonotype. The V gene is TRBV12-3 or TRBV12-4, the J gene TRBJ2-2; D uncertain. The V end lost 3 bases, the J end lost 6 bases, and 8 bases lay between the germline ends. The CDR3 totals 13 residues. CDR3 sequence: CASSFHGPGELFF. In DNA form, the CDR3 reads TGTGCCAGCAGTTTCCACGGGCCCGGGGAGCTGTTTTTT.